These 13 T cell receptor beta chains originate from one sample sequenced in a study of cytomegalovirus exposure and HLA in healthy donors. PCR used 60 Vbeta primers and 13 Jbeta primers. Profiled with immunoSEQ multiplex PCR; TCRdb holds only in-frame clones, not every one. The data show fewer than 200,000 clones, and the top ten clones hold around 1.4%. Sequenced: PBMCs. These receptor sequences come from a woman aged 60-75 years in good health and CMV-seronegative.

V and J are TRBV7-6 and TRBJ2-1; 9 bases line up with TRBD2. The V and J ends lost 2 bases and 0 bases, in that order; junction bases with no gene match: 11. CDR3 size: 19 residues. Germline CDR1 is SGHVS and CDR2 is FNYEAQ. As DNA, the CDR3 is TGTGCCAGCAGCTTAAAGCGGGGGGCCCTAGGAGGCTCCTACAATGAGCAGTTCTTC. It encodes CASSLKRGALGGSYNEQFF.

V and J are TRBV7-2 and TRBJ2-7; D unclear. Trimming removed 1 base from V and 0 bases from J, with 10 bases in between. This CDR3 contains 15 residues. Germline lookup yields CDR1 SGHTA and CDR2 FQGNSA. The CDR3 protein is CASSLVAVSSYEQYF. CDR3 sequence (DNA): TGTGCCAGCAGCTTAGTTGCGGTGAGCTCCTACGAGCAGTACTTC.

The V and J genes are TRBV6-1 and TRBJ1-1; D may be TRBD1 (5 bases). The CDR3 spans 13 residues. V lost 7 bases to trimming and J lost 4 bases, with 13 bases between them. CDR1 and CDR2 (germline): MNHNS, SASEGT. The CDR3 DNA reads TGTGCCAGCACCCAGCAGGGCGGCACTGAAGCTTTCTTT. Encoded protein: CASTQQGGTEAFF.

V is TRBV4-1 and J is TRBJ2-7; TRBD1 aligns across 9 bases. CDR3 size: 13 residues. Germline V gene lookup returns CDR1 MGHRA and CDR2 YSYEKL. V lost 4 bases, J lost 5 bases, and 3 bases stayed unmatched. In DNA, the CDR3 is TGCGCCAGCAGCCGGACAGGGGTGGACGAGCAGTACTTC. This gives the protein CASSRTGVDEQYF.

CDR3 region: CASSLAFGELFF. CDR3 DNA sequence: TGTGCCAGCAGTTTAGCGTTCGGGGAGCTGTTTTTT. The chain combines TRBV27 with TRBJ2-2; D is unresolved. Germline CDR1 reads MNHEY; CDR2 reads SMNVEV (reference sequence). The CDR3 has 12 amino acids. V lost 2 bases to trimming and J lost 7 bases, with 5 bases between them.

The rearrangement uses TRBV6-1 and TRBJ1-5; D gene uncertain. From germline, CDR1 is MNHNS and CDR2 SASEGT. V lost 5 bases to trimming and J lost 2 bases, with 10 bases between them. The CDR3 runs 14 residues. CDR3 coding DNA: TGTGCCAGCAGTACGGGAGGGTGCAATCAGCCCCAGCATTTT. Encoded protein: CASSTGGCNQPQHF.

The chain employs TRBV7-9 and TRBJ2-2, with D possibly matching TRBD2 (6 bases). Germline lookup yields CDR1 SEHNR and CDR2 FQNEAQ (reference sequence). V dropped 3 bases and J dropped 7 bases, with 18 bases sitting between them. This CDR3 contains 16 residues. In DNA form, the CDR3 reads TGTGCCAGCAGCTTTTGGCTTTCGGGAGAGGACGGGGAGCTGTTTTTT. It encodes CASSFWLSGEDGELFF.

On this clone itself: The same CDR3 can be traced to other DNA sequences in this sample. Here the CDR3 DNA reads TGCAGTGCTCCTGGGGGGGGCTACACCTTC. Protein product: CSAPGGGYTF. The chain employs TRBV20-1 and TRBJ1-2; a weak D match, TRBD1 (5 bases). From germline, CDR1 is DFQATT and CDR2 SNEGSKA (reference sequence). The CDR3 is 10 amino acids. Trimming cost V 5 bases and J 8 bases, with 9 bases left between them.

The chain recombines TRBV5-6 with TRBJ1-6, with 8 bases that match TRBD1. After removal of 4 bases from V and 8 bases from J, the junction contained 5 bases not matched to a gene. The CDR3 loop spans 14 amino acids. Germline lookup yields CDR1 SGHDT and CDR2 YYEEEE. CDR3 sequence: CASSLDRVHSPLHF. The CDR3 nucleotides are TGTGCCAGCAGCCTGGACAGGGTTCATTCACCCCTCCACTTT.

As for this clone: Within the sample, other DNA sequences also encode this same CDR3. This chain uses TRBV5-1 with TRBJ1-3, with D unresolved. V lost 0 bases, J lost 0 bases, and 4 bases lay in between. CDR3 length: 14 residues. Germline CDR1 reads SGHRS; CDR2 reads YFSETQ. This CDR3 is CASSLAGSGNTIYF. CDR3 in DNA: TGCGCCAGCAGCTTGGCAGGCTCTGGAAACACCATATATTTT.

The J gene is TRBJ2-1, the V gene TRBV5-1; maybe TRBD1 (7 bases). The germline V gene encodes CDR1 SGHRS and CDR2 YFSETQ. CDR3 length: 14 residues. Trimming left V 1 base short and J 3 bases short, with 8 bases between. The CDR3 reads CASSLQGGYNEQFF. The CDR3 bases are TGCGCCAGCAGCTTGCAGGGGGGCTACAATGAGCAGTTCTTC.

V gene TRBV19 combines with J gene TRBJ2-7, with 10 nucleotides matching TRBD1. The CDR3 has 15 amino acids. Germline V gene lookup returns CDR1 LNHDA and CDR2 SQIVND (reference sequence). V lost 7 bases and J lost 4; bases outside the gene matches: 10. CDR3 amino acids: CASTQHGTGVYEQYF. Written as DNA, the CDR3 is TGTGCCAGTACCCAGCACGGGACAGGGGTTTACGAGCAGTACTTC.

V usage is TRBV7-2 and J usage is TRBJ2-7; D might be TRBD1 (5 bases). Per germline, CDR1 SGHTA and CDR2 FQGNSA. There are 12 residues in the CDR3. V lost 5 bases to trimming and J lost 6 bases, with 11 bases between them. This chain's CDR3 is CASSLDRGEQYF. Here the CDR3 DNA reads TGTGCCAGCAGCCTCGACAGAGGCGAGCAGTACTTC. Using reference TRBV7-2 and TRBJ2-7 for the parts outside the CDR3, the full variable domain is GAGVSQSPSNKVTEKGKDVELRCDPISGHTALYWYRQSLGQGLEFLIYFQGNSAPDKSGLPSDRFSAERTGGSVSTLTIQRTQQEDSAVYLCASSLDRGEQYFGPGTRLTVT.